The clone carrying this T cell receptor (beta chain) occurred a few times. TCRdb re-analysed the 5' RACE reads in MiXCR, keeping a single row per CDR3 protein. The sample has approximately 300,000 distinct CDR3 sequences; around 10% are singletons. The data stem from a study of T cells after yellow fever vaccination. The sample was CD4+ T cells sorted from PBMCs, taken 45 days after the yellow fever booster vaccination. The TCR sequence derives from a man between 18 and 29 years old who received the YFV17D yellow fever vaccine.

Here the CDR3 reads CASRQTGELFF. CDR3 DNA: TGCGCCAGCAGGCAAACCGGGGAGCTGTTTTTT. V and J are TRBV5-1 and TRBJ2-2; D ambiguous. The CDR3 runs to 11 residues. V lost 5 bases and J 5 bases, leaving 4 bases between the germline ends. Germline V gene lookup returns CDR1 SGHRS and CDR2 YFSETQ.